This T cell receptor beta chain was retrieved from a study of cytomegalovirus exposure and HLA in healthy donors. Points from the study as a whole: A list of 164 TCR beta chains associated with cytomegalovirus was given. The study assumed roughly uniform donor sequencing depth for presence/absence analyses. Many donors carried some public TCRs, although rarity characterized most TCR sequences. With later analysis, a missense DCLRE1C variant became linked to TCR beta V- and J-gene trimming.

CDR3 size: 17 residues. Per the germline V gene, CDR1 is ENHRY and CDR2 is SYGVKD. Trimming cost V 0 bases and J 3 bases; bases outside gene matches: 8. With regard to this clone: Its cognate antigen is unknown.

The study ran its PCR with 60 Vbeta and 13 Jbeta primers. Only in-frame clones appear in the TCRdb table, and some are missing; sequencing was by immunoSEQ multiplex PCR. The sample lists some 160,000 clones, about 78% seen once, with around 5.7% in the top ten. This TCR was sampled from a man in his forties in good health and CMV-seronegative. The sequenced sample consisted of PBMCs. This sequence joins TRBV10-3 and TRBJ2-7; the match to TRBD2 covers 10 bases. The CDR3 DNA sequence: TGTGCCATCAGTGAGTCCCTAGCGGGAGCGGGCAACTACGAGCAGTACTTC. Its protein product is CAISESLAGAGNYEQYF.